The clone carrying this T cell receptor beta chain was seen a handful of times. As yet, its antigen is unknown. This CDR3 region has 15 residues. After removal of 4 bases from V and 8 bases from J, the junction contained 5 bases not matched to a gene. The germline CDR1 and CDR2 sequences are SEHNR and FQNEAQ (reference sequence). The data stem from a study of T cells in Graves' hyperthyroidism and ophthalmopathy. Study-wide results and caveats: Ophthalmopathy onset followed model prediction by a median approximately seven months.

From RNA transcripts, TCR beta CDR3 regions were amplified. HTBI primers were the set used in a first-round RT-PCR of the TCR CDR3. TCRdb re-derived calls from the multiplex PCR reads in MiXCR, one entry per CDR3 protein. Here the sample spans about 600,000 distinct CDR3 sequences, about a sixth being singletons. The material sequenced was blood. This chain uses TRBV7-9 with TRBJ2-4; 13 nucleotides match TRBD2. This TCR was sampled from a woman aged 40-49 years with Graves' ophthalmopathy. The DNA of the CDR3 is TGTGCCAGCAGCTCCCCTGGGACTAGCGGGGACATTCAGTACTTC. Amino acid sequence: CASSSPGTSGDIQYF.